This entry features one T cell receptor (beta chain) sequence. The record originates from a study of shared clonotypes between healthy human individuals. The V end lost 4 bases, the J end lost 6 bases, and 15 bases lay between the germline ends. The CDR3 extends over 15 amino acids. CDR1 is LGHNA and CDR2 is YNFKEQ in the germline V gene. Some 30,000 T cell genomes, or around 0.2 ug DNA, went into the sorted-subset replicate PCRs. Generated by immunoSEQ multiplex PCR, the TCRdb table keeps only in-frame clones and is missing some. Altogether 950,000 to 1,100,000 clones are present, about 74% being singletons, with the ten largest covering about 1.5%.

The receptor's source is a man between 18 and 29 years old in good health. This sequence joins TRBV4-2 and TRBJ1-4, with D hard to call. The sequencing sample was made of memory CD4+ T cells sorted from blood. The subset here: CD45RA-negative fraction. The CDR3, as DNA: TGTGCCAGCAGCCCCCGGAGAGAGTCTTATGAAAAACTGTTTTTT. Amino acid sequence: CASSPRRESYEKLFF.